These 19 T cell receptor beta chains were all obtained from the same sample, sequenced in a study of identifying expanded T cells in peripheral blood. Produced via immunoSEQ multiplex PCR; TCRdb's table is partial and in-frame only. The sample lists approximately 100,000 clones, roughly 87% occurring once. Material for sequencing was blood. These receptors all come from a person between 18 and 70 years old in good health.

The chain recombines TRBV5-1 with TRBJ2-4; TRBD1 might be the D (6 bases). The CDR3 contains 15 residues. Looked up from germline, CDR1 is SGHRS and CDR2 is YFSETQ. Trimming removed 2 bases from V and 6 bases from J, with 15 bases in between. CDR3 DNA sequence: TGCGCCAGCAGCTTACGTCCAGAGGACAGAAACATTCAGTACTTC. Amino acid sequence: CASSLRPEDRNIQYF.

The chain uses TRBV7-9 and TRBJ1-6, with 7 bases identical to TRBD1. After removal of 5 bases from V and 8 bases from J, the junction contained 12 bases not matched to a gene. CDR3 size: 16 residues. Germline CDR1 is SEHNR and CDR2 is FQNEAQ (reference sequence). CDR3 amino acids: CASSRTEQGSDSPLHF. CDR3 nucleotide sequence: TGTGCCAGCAGCCGAACCGAACAGGGGTCAGATTCACCCCTCCACTTT.

J is TRBJ2-5 and V is TRBV5-6; 13 nucleotides agree with TRBD2. The CDR3 is 19 residues long. The V gene end was trimmed by 2 bases and the J gene end by 0 bases; junction bases not matched to a gene: 10. Germline V CDR1 and CDR2: SGHDT, YYEEEE. The CDR3 nucleotides are TGTGCCAGCAGCTTTCGTGCGACTAGCGGGGGGTCGTACCAAGAGACCCAGTACTTC. Translated: CASSFRATSGGSYQETQYF.

The chain has TRBV7-8 and TRBJ2-1, with TRBD1 identical over 7 bases. CDR3 length: 11 residues. Germline V gene sequence: CDR1 SGHVS, CDR2 FQNEAQ. V gave up 8 bases and J gave up 15 bases; unmatched junction bases: 10. The chain's CDR3 is CASERQGSVFF. DNA for the CDR3: TGTGCCAGCGAAAGACAGGGCTCGGTGTTCTTC.

The chain carries TRBV5-4 and TRBJ2-7; 8 nucleotides line up with TRBD2. CDR1 and CDR2 (germline): SGHNT, YYREEE (reference sequence). The CDR3 sequence is 16 residues long. V was pared by 4 bases and J by 0 bases, with 9 bases of the junction left unmatched. This CDR3 reads CASSLSRGGVSYEQYF. CDR3 DNA: TGTGCCAGCAGCCTATCTCGGGGGGGCGTCTCCTACGAGCAGTACTTC.

This clone occurred a few times. The chain carries TRBV6-1 and TRBJ2-7; D perhaps matches TRBD1 (5 bases). CDR1 is MNHNS and CDR2 is SASEGT in the germline V gene. The CDR3 is 11 amino acids. The V end was cut by 8 bases, the J end by 3 bases, with 8 bases between. CDR3 sequence reads: CASCDSYEQYF. The CDR3 nucleotides read TGTGCCAGCTGCGACAGCTACGAGCAGTACTTC.

The chain uses TRBV19 and TRBJ1-2; maybe TRBD1 (6 bases). CDR3 length: 15 amino acids. Between the trimmed V and J ends, which lost 9 bases and 4 bases, there was a span of 21 bases. CDR1 LNHDA and CDR2 SQIVND come from the germline V gene (reference sequence). CDR3 loop: CASRTDPATVYGYTF. CDR3 bases: TGTGCCAGCCGGACAGATCCGGCAACGGTCTATGGCTACACCTTC.

J is TRBJ1-5 and V is TRBV4-1, with D maybe TRBD1 (6 bases). Germline CDR1 and CDR2: MGHRA and YSYEKL. The CDR3 extends over 15 amino acids. The V end was cut by 4 bases, the J end by 2 bases, with 12 bases between. The CDR3 loop is CASSLRQAGNQPQHF. CDR3 DNA sequence: TGCGCCAGCAGCCTCAGACAGGCAGGCAATCAGCCCCAGCATTTT.

This clone was observed once. The chain combines TRBV5-6 with TRBJ2-7, with 7 bases aligning to TRBD1. Germline CDR1 reads SGHDT; CDR2 reads YYEEEE. This CDR3 contains 13 residues. With V trimmed by 4 bases and J by 0 bases, 1 base remained unmatched. The CDR3 reads CASSQGVSYEQYF. The CDR3 nucleotides read TGTGCCAGCAGCCAGGGGGTCTCCTACGAGCAGTACTTC.

The chain is built from TRBV9 and TRBJ2-7, with TRBD1 matching 11 bases. Trimming took 4 bases from V and 3 from J; bases not matched to a gene: 6. Germline V gives CDR1 SGDLS, CDR2 YYNGEE. The CDR3 has 15 amino acids. The CDR3 is CASSPGQGEFYEQYF. DNA for the CDR3: TGTGCCAGCAGCCCGGGACAGGGGGAATTCTACGAGCAGTACTTC.

This rearrangement joins TRBV7-9 to TRBJ1-2, with 10 nucleotides matching TRBD1. CDR1 is SEHNR, CDR2 FQNEAQ, per germline (reference sequence). V gave up 1 base and J gave up 4 bases; unmatched junction bases: 6. This CDR3 comprises 16 residues. The CDR3 nucleotides read TGTGCCAGCAGCTTAGGGGGGACAGGGGCGGCCTATGGCTACACCTTC. Its protein is CASSLGGTGAAYGYTF. Together with reference TRBV7-9 and TRBJ1-2, the CDR3 gives the full variable domain: DTGVSQNPRHKITKRGQNVTFRCDPISEHNRLYWYRQTLGQGPEFLTYFQNEAQLEKSRLLSDRFSAERPKGSFSTLEIQRTEQGDSAMYLCASSLGGTGAAYGYTFGSGTRLTVV.

Only one count was recorded for this clone. The chain joins TRBV5-4 to TRBJ2-5; D is unresolved. The CDR3 loop spans 13 amino acids. Germline V gene sequence: CDR1 SGHNT, CDR2 YYREEE (reference sequence). Trimming stripped 0 bases from V and 3 bases from J, with 6 bases between. The CDR3 sequence: CASSLGPKETQYF. In DNA, the CDR3 is TGTGCCAGCAGCTTGGGGCCAAAAGAGACCCAGTACTTC.

The chain uses TRBV2 and TRBJ2-5; the D is unclear. The V gene lost 4 bases and the J gene lost 4 bases, with 10 bases spanning the gap. The CDR3 has 13 residues. Germline CDR1 and CDR2: SNHLY and FYNNEI. The CDR3 DNA follows: TGTGCCAGCAGTGGCCCCTCGGGAGAGACCCAGTACTTC. Translating gives CASSGPSGETQYF.

This chain uses TRBV4-3 with TRBJ2-1, with 14 bases lining up with TRBD2. This CDR3 comprises 19 residues. The germline V gene encodes CDR1 LGHNA and CDR2 YSLEER. V lost 4 bases to trimming and J lost 3 bases; unmatched junction nucleotides: 11. CDR3 residues: CASSPRLAGGYPGYNEQFF. In DNA form, the CDR3 reads TGCGCCAGCAGCCCGCGACTAGCGGGGGGGTACCCAGGCTACAATGAGCAGTTCTTC.

V gene TRBV5-1 combines with J gene TRBJ2-1; TRBD1 or TRBD2 may be the D gene (6 bases each). CDR1 is SGHRS, CDR2 YFSETQ, per germline. The length of the CDR3 is 15 residues. Deletions cut 4 bases from V and 7 bases from J, with 18 bases between. The CDR3 sequence: CASSLEGGRRNEQFF. The CDR3 DNA reads as TGCGCCAGCAGCCTGGAGGGGGGCCGCCGGAATGAGCAGTTCTTC.

This clone was counted once. CDR3 amino acids: CASSQAGGESPLHF. The CDR3 DNA reads TGTGCCAGCAGTCAGGCAGGGGGAGAGTCACCCCTCCACTTT. V and J are TRBV6-5 and TRBJ1-6; TRBD1 matches 7 bases. The trim removed 5 bases at V and 10 bases at J, leaving 8 bases unmatched. The germline CDR1 and CDR2 sequences are MNHEY and SVGAGI. The CDR3 is made up of 14 amino acids.

The chain employs TRBV10-3 and TRBJ1-2; no clear D gene. Germline V gene data show CDR1 as ENHRY and CDR2 as SYGVKD. The CDR3 covers 12 residues. Trimming removed 3 bases from V and 5 bases from J, with 7 bases in between. CDR3 loop: CAISDGSYGYTF. In nucleotides, the CDR3 is TGTGCCATCAGTGATGGCTCGTATGGCTACACCTTC.

The chain joins TRBV7-6 to TRBJ2-2; 9 bases are a match to TRBD2. Trimming removed 1 base from V and 6 bases from J; junction bases left unmatched: 9. Per germline, CDR1 SGHVS and CDR2 FNYEAQ. The CDR3 runs 17 residues. This CDR3 is CASSLGRGGLRAGELFF. In nucleotides, the CDR3 is TGTGCCAGCAGCTTAGGGCGGGGGGGCCTCCGGGCCGGGGAGCTGTTTTTT.

V is TRBV4-1 and J is TRBJ1-6; TRBD1 aligns across 11 bases. J lost 8 bases, V lost 4 bases, and 13 bases had no gene match. The CDR3 totals 18 residues. In germline, CDR1 is MGHRA, CDR2 YSYEKL. The CDR3 loop is CASSPGQGADISDSPLHF. CDR3 nucleotide sequence: TGCGCCAGCAGCCCTGGACAGGGGGCGGACATATCGGATTCACCCCTCCACTTT.